This paragraph reports one T cell receptor beta chain. Its antigen is undetermined. This sample is drawn from a study of T cells after posttransplantation cyclophosphamide. Study-level results: TRB clonality was highly associated with recipient CMV seropositivity and reactivation.

CDR1 SGHAT and CDR2 FQDESV come from the germline V gene (reference sequence). This CDR3 is 15 amino acids long. V was pared by 5 bases and J by 2 bases, with 15 bases between. Using immunoSEQ multiplex PCR, the repertoire was profiled, and TCRdb retains in-frame clones only, with some absent. The top ten hold about 0.7% of the sample, which has tens of thousands of clones, under 85% seen once. The sample comprised memory CD4+ T cells sorted from PBMCs. The chain links TRBV11-1 to TRBJ1-2; tentatively, D is TRBD1 (5 bases). The source of this sequence is a woman aged 60 to 75 in good health, CMV-negative, and a related stem cell transplant donor. The CDR3 loop reads CASSLGEGVNYGYTF. The CDR3 DNA is TGTGCCAGCAGCCTCGGAGAAGGGGTGAACTATGGCTACACCTTC.